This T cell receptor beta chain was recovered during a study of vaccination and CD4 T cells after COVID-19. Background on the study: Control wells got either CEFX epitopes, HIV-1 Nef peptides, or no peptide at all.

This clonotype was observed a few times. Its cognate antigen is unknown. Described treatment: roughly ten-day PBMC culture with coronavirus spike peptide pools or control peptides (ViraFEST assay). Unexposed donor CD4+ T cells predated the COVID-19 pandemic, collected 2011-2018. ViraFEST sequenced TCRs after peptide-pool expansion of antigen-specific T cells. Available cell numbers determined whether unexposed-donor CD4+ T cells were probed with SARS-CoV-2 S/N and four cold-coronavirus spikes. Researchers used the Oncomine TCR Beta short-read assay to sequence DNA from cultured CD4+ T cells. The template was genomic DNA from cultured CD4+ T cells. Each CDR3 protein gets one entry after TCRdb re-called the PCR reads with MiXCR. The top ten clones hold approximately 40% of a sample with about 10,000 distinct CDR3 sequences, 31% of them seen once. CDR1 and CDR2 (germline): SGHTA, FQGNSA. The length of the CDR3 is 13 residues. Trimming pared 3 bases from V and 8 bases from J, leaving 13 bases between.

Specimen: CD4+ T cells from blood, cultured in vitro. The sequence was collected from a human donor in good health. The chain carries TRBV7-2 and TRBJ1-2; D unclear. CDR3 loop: CASSFDNGRGYTF. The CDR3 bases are TGTGCCAGCAGCTTCGACAACGGAAGAGGCTACACCTTC.